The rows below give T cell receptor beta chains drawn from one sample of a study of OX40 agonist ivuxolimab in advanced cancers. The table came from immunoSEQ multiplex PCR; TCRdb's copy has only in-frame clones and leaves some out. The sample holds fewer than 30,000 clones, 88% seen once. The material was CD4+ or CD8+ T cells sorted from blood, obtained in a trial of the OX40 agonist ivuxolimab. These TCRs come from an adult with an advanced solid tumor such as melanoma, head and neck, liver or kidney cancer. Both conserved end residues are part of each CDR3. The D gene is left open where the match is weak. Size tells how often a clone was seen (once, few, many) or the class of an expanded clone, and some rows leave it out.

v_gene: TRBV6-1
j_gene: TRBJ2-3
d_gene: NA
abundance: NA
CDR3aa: CASNGGSTDTQYF
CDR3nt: TGTGCCAGCAATGGCGGGAGCACAGATACGCAGTATTTT

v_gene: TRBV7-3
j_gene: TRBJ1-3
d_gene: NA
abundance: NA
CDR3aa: CASSANYGNTIYF
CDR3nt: TGTGCCAGCAGCGCCAACTATGGAAACACCATATATTTT

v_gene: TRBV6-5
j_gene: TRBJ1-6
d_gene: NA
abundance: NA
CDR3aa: CASSYGGTSPSPLHF
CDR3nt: TGTGCCAGCAGTTACGGTGGGACAAGCCCTTCACCCCTCCACTTT

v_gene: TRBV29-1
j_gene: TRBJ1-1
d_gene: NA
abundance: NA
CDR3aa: CSVRPSVDTEAFF
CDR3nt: TGCAGCGTAAGGCCCTCCGTGGACACTGAAGCTTTCTTT

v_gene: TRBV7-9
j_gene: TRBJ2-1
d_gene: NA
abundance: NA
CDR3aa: CASSILGDSNEQFF
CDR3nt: TGTGCCAGCAGCATTTTGGGGGATTCGAATGAGCAGTTCTTC

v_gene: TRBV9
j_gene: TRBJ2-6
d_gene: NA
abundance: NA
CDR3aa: CASSVAPGNSGANVLTF
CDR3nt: TGTGCCAGCAGCGTAGCGCCAGGAAACTCTGGGGCCAACGTCCTGACTTTC

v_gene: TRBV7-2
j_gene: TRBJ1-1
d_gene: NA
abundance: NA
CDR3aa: CASSSQGPNTEAFF
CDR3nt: TGTGCCAGCAGCTCTCAGGGGCCGAACACTGAAGCTTTCTTT

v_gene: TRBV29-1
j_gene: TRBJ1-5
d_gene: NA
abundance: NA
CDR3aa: CSVVEGTSNQPQHF
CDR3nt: TGCAGCGTTGTGGAAGGGACTAGCAATCAGCCCCAGCATTTT

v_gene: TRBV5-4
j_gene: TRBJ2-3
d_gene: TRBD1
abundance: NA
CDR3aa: CASSTGGEGGTQYF
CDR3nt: TGTGCCAGCAGTACAGGGGGCGAGGGGGGTACGCAGTATTTT

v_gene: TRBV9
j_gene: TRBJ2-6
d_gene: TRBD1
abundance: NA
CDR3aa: CASSVVPAGGSGANVLTF
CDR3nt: TGTGCCAGCAGCGTAGTCCCGGCAGGGGGTAGTGGGGCCAACGTCCTGACTTTC

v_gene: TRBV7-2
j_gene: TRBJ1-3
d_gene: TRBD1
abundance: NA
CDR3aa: CASSFDRGRGNTIYF
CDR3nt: TGTGCCAGCAGCTTTGACAGGGGGAGAGGAAACACCATATATTTT

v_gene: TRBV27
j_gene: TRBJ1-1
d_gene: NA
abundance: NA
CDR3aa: CASQNGGAGGTEAFF
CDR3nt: TGTGCCAGCCAAAATGGGGGGGCAGGAGGCACTGAAGCTTTCTTT

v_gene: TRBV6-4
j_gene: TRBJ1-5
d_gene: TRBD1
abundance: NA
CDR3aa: CARTGQGHQPQHF
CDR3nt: TGTGCCAGGACCGGACAGGGGCATCAGCCCCAGCATTTT

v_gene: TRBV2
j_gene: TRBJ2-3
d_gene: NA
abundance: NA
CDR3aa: CASSESGAETQYF
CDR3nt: TGTGCCAGCAGTGAATCCGGGGCAGAGACGCAGTATTTT

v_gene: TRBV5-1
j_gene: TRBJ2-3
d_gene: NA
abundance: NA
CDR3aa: CASSQLGPDTQYF
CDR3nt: TGCGCCAGCAGCCAACTAGGTCCAGATACGCAGTATTTT

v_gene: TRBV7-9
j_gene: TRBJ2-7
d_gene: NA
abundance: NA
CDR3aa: CASSSGRYYEQYF
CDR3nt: TGTGCCAGCAGCTCAGGACGGTACTACGAGCAGTACTTC

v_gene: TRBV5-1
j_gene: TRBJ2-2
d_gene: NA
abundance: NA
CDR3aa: CASSLEPNSAGELFF
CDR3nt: TGCGCCAGCAGCTTGGAGCCGAATAGCGCCGGGGAGCTGTTTTTT

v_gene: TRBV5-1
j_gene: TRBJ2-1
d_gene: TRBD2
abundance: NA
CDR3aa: CASSPSGDSYNEQFF
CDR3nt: TGCGCCAGCAGCCCTAGCGGGGACTCCTACAATGAGCAGTTCTTC

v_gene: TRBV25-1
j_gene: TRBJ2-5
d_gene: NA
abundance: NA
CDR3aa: CASSELTGERETQYF
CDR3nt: TGTGCCAGCAGTGAATTGACGGGAGAAAGAGAGACCCAGTACTTC

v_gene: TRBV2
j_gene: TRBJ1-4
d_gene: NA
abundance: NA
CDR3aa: CASRLRAATNEKLFF
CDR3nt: TGTGCCAGCAGGCTAAGAGCTGCAACTAATGAAAAACTGTTTTTT

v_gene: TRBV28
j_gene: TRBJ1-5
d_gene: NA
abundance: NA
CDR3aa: CASSRGQTTMGNQPQHF
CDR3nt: TGTGCCAGCAGTCGTGGACAGACTACAATGGGCAATCAGCCCCAGCATTTT

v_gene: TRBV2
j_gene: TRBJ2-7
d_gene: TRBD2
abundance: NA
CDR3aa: CASRPGGRYEQYF
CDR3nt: TGTGCCAGCAGGCCGGGAGGACGATACGAGCAGTACTTC

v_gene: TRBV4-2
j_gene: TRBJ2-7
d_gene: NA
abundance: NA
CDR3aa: CASSPRDIGYEQYF
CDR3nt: TGTGCCAGCAGCCCTCGGGACATCGGTTACGAGCAGTACTTC

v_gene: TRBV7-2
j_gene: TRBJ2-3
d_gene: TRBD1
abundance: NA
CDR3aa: CASSLAGQATDTQYF
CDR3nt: TGTGCCAGCAGCTTAGCGGGACAGGCCACAGATACGCAGTATTTT

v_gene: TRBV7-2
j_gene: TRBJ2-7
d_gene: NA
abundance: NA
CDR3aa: CASSLVGAGQYF
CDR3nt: TGTGCCAGCAGCTTAGTTGGGGCGGGGCAGTACTTC

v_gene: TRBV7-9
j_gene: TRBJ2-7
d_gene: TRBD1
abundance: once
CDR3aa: CASSLDRGRDEQYF
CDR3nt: TGTGCCAGCAGCCTGGACAGGGGGCGTGACGAGCAGTACTTC

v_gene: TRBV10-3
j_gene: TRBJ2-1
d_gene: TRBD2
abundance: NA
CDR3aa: CAISAWGGRGVNEQFF
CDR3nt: TGTGCCATCAGTGCTTGGGGCGGGAGAGGGGTCAATGAGCAGTTCTTC

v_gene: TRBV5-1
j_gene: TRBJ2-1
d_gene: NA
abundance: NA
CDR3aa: CASSLVENPYNEQFF
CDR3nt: TGCGCCAGCAGCTTGGTAGAAAACCCCTACAATGAGCAGTTCTTC

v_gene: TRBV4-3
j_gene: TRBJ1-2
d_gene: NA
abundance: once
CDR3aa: CASSQDRRGDGYTF
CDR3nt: TGCGCCAGCAGCCAAGATCGTAGAGGGGATGGCTACACCTTC

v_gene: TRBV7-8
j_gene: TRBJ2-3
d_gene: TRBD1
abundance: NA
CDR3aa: CASSLGQGSTDTQYF
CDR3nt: TGTGCCAGCAGCCTAGGACAGGGTAGCACAGATACGCAGTATTTT

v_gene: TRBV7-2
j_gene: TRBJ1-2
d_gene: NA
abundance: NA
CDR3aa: CASSLSPNTDYGYTF
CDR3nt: TGTGCCAGCAGCTTGTCGCCGAACACGGACTATGGCTACACCTTC

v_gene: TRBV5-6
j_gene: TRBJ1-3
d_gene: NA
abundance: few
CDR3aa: CASSLESRGGNTIYF
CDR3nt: TGTGCCAGCAGCTTGGAGTCCAGGGGCGGAAACACCATATATTTT

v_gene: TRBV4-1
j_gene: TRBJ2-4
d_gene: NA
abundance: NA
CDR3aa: CASSQGWSSAKNIQYF
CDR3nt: TGCGCCAGCAGCCAAGGATGGTCCAGCGCCAAAAACATTCAGTACTTC

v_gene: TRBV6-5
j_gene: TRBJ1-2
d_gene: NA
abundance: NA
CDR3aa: CASSSGDGYTF
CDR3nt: TGTGCCAGCAGTTCGGGGGATGGCTACACCTTC

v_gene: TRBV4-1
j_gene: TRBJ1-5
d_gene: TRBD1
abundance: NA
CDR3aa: CASSWDRVGQPQHF
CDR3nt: TGCGCCAGCAGCTGGGACAGGGTTGGCCAGCCCCAGCATTTT

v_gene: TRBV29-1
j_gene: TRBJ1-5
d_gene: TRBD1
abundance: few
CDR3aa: CSVGTGPNQPQHF
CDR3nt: TGCAGCGTTGGGACAGGTCCCAATCAGCCCCAGCATTTT

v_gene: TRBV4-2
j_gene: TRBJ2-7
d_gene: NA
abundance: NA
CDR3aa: CASSQDNGYEQYF
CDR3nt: TGTGCCAGCAGCCAAGATAACGGTTACGAGCAGTACTTC

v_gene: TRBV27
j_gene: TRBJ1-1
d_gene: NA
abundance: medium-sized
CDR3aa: CASSLQGSDTEAFF
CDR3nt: TGTGCCAGCAGTTTACAGGGGTCGGACACTGAAGCTTTCTTT

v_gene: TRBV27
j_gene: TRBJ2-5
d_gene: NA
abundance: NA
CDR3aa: CASQSRGHSETQYF
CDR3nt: TGTGCCAGCCAGAGCCGTGGGCACTCAGAGACCCAGTACTTC

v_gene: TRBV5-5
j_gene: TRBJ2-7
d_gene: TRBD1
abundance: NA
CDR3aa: CASSLAGTGEYEQYF
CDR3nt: TGTGCCAGCAGCTTGGCCGGGACAGGGGAATACGAGCAGTACTTC

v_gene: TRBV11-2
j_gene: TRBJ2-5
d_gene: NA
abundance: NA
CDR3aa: CASSLVLKTQYF
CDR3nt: TGTGCCAGCAGCTTAGTCCTGAAGACCCAGTACTTC